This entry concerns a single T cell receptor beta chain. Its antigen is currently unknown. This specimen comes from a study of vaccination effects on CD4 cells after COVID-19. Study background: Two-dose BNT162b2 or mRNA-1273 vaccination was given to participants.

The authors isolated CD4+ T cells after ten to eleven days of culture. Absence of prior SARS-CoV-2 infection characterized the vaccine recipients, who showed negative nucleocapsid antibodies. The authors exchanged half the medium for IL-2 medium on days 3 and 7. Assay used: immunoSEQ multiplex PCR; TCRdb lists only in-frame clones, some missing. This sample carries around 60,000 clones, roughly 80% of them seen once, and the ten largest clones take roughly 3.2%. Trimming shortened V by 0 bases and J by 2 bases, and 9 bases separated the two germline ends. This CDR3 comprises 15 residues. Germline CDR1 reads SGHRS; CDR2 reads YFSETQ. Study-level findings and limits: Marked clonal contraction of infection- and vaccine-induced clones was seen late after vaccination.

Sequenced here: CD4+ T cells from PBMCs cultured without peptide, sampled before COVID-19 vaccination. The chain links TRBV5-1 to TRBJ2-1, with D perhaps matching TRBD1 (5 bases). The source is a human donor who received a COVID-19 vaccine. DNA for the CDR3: TGCGCCAGCAGCTTGGCCGCAGGGACCTACAATGAGCAGTTCTTC. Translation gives CASSLAAGTYNEQFF.